Listed below are T cell receptor beta chains from one sample, sequenced in a study of blood T cell repertoires in COVID-19. Here immunoSEQ multiplex PCR was the method, and the copy in TCRdb shows in-frame clones only, minus some. The sample has about 110,000 clones, approximately 88% seen once. Sequencing used peripheral blood. These receptors were taken from a human donor in a cohort sampled during active COVID-19. Each CDR3 is given with its conserved first and last residue. The D gene is left open where the match is weak. Clone size, where shown, is once, few, many, or a class for clones that have expanded.

TRBD2 | TRBJ2-3 | TRBV5-4 | - | TGTGCCAGCAGCTCTAGCGGGAGGGCGGGCACAGATACGCAGTATTTT | CASSSSGRAGTDTQYF
- | TRBJ2-2 | TRBV27 | - | TGTGCCAGCAGTCGACTAGCGAACACCGGGGAGCTGTTTTTT | CASSRLANTGELFF
TRBD2 | TRBJ2-5 | TRBV7-9 | few | TGTGCCAGCAGCTTCCGCGGCTCCAGGGAGGGGACCCAGTACTTC | CASSFRGSREGTQYF
- | TRBJ2-1 | TRBV20-1 | - | TGCAGCGCTACCAGGAATGAGCAGTTCTTC | CSATRNEQFF
- | TRBJ2-1 | TRBV25-1 | - | TGTGCCAGCAGTGCCCTCGGGTTCGATGAGCAGTTCTTC | CASSALGFDEQFF
- | TRBJ2-1 | TRBV24-1 | few | TGTGCCACCAGTGATAGCGGATTTTACAATGAGCAGTTCTTC | CATSDSGFYNEQFF
- | TRBJ1-1 | TRBV7-2 | - | TGTGCCAGCAGCTTAGCGCGGCAGCTTGAAGCTTTCTTT | CASSLARQLEAFF
- | TRBJ2-7 | TRBV27 | - | TGTGCCAGCAGTCCGCGTAGGACTAACTACGAGCAGTACTTC | CASSPRRTNYEQYF
TRBD2 | TRBJ2-1 | TRBV24-1 | - | TGTGCCACCAGTGTCTTTACTAGCGGGAGCACTGAGCAGTTCTTC | CATSVFTSGSTEQFF
- | TRBJ2-7 | TRBV29-1 | - | TGCAGCGTTGAGGCAGGGCAGGCTCTCGAGCAGTACTTC | CSVEAGQALEQYF
- | TRBJ2-2 | TRBV18 | - | TGTGCCAGCACTCGTATGAACACCGGGGAGCTGTTTTTT | CASTRMNTGELFF
TRBD1 | TRBJ1-5 | TRBV2 | few | TGTGCCAGCAGTGAACAGGGGGGTCAGCCCCAGCATTTT | CASSEQGGQPQHF
- | TRBJ2-3 | TRBV5-8 | - | TGTGCCAGCAGCCCGGTCTTTTCAGATACGCAGTATTTT | CASSPVFSDTQYF
TRBD1 | TRBJ1-2 | TRBV19 | - | TGTGCCAGTAGTCCCCCGGGACAGATCTATGGCTACACCTTC | CASSPPGQIYGYTF
TRBD1 | TRBJ1-3 | TRBV6-6 | - | TGTGCCAGCAGTGTCGGACAGGTTCTCCTCGGAAACACCATATATTTT | CASSVGQVLLGNTIYF